A single TCR beta chain is shown here with its context. These data come from a study of PD-L1 blockade in urothelial cancer. At the level of the study: Patients initiated atezolizumab in the mid-2010s at 1,200 mg intravenously every 3 weeks. The study recovered a median of 141,255 T cells per blood sample. Males with bladder-origin urothelial cancer made up about 85% of the roughly 29 patients.

Regarding time point: peripheral blood 6 weeks after treatment start. Profiling relied on immunoSEQ multiplex PCR, and the TCRdb table lists in-frame clones only, not all of them. The data contain about 120,000 clones, 86% of them singletons. The CDR3 is 14 residues long. V was pared by 3 bases and J by 3 bases, with 4 bases of the junction left unmatched. Germline CDR1 is ENHRY and CDR2 is SYGVKD. The sequence was collected from a man aged 45 to 65 with urothelial cancer. The sample in question was PBMCs, obtained around atezolizumab (anti-PD-L1) treatment. The V gene is TRBV10-3, the J gene TRBJ2-7, with 8 positions matching TRBD2. CDR3 in amino acids: CAISDFSGSYEQYF. For the CDR3, the DNA is TGTGCCATCAGTGATTTCAGCGGGAGCTACGAGCAGTACTTC.